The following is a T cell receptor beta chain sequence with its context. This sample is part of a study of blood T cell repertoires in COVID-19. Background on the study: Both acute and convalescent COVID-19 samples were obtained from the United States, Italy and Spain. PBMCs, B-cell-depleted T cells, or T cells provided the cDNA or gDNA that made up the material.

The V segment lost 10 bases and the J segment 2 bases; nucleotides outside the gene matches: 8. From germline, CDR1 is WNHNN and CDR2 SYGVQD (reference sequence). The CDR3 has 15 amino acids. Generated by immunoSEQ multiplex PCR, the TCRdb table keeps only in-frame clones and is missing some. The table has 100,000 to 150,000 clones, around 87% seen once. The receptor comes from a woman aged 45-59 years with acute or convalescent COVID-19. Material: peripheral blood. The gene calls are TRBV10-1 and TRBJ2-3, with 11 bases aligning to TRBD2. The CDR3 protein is CANSSGRCLTDTQYF. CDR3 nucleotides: TGCGCCAACTCTAGCGGGAGGTGTCTCACAGATACGCAGTATTTT.